The text below deals with one T cell receptor beta chain. Clones were read by immunoSEQ multiplex PCR, and TCRdb kept only the in-frame ones, dropping some. The sample includes tens of thousands of clones, around 81% seen only once; the top ten take 3.2%. The sample comes from a study of PD-L1 blockade in urothelial cancer. The V gene's germline CDR1 is MNHNS and CDR2 SASEGT. The CDR3 runs 14 residues. Trimming took 4 bases from V and 4 from J, leaving 13 bases between them. Described time point: pretreatment peripheral blood. Urothelial carcinoma affected the patients, and it was locally advanced or metastatic.

This chain uses TRBV6-1 with TRBJ1-2, with a tentative D call TRBD1 (5 bases). This receptor was obtained from a man between 65 and 85 years old with urothelial cancer. The sequencing here drew on PBMCs, taken around atezolizumab (anti-PD-L1) treatment. In DNA form, the CDR3 reads TGTGCCAGCAGTGGTGACAGAAGTGTCTATGGCTACACCTTC. Residues: CASSGDRSVYGYTF.